The T cell receptor beta chain under discussion was sequenced for a study of identical twins (dated by TCRdb to about 2016). Context from the whole study: The study deep-sequenced TCR alpha and beta repertoires from monozygotic twins, unrelated adults of various ages and cord blood to test whether fetal clonotypes persist. To rule out contamination, replicate twin experiments were performed at different times with different library preparation protocols. General conclusions and limits of the study: Because the same donors could not be followed over many years, conclusions were based on cross-sectional statistical analysis. Excess twin sharing in beta out-of-frame sequences was weaker because fewer shared sequences lowered the signal-to-noise ratio. In monozygotic twins, recombination models systematically underestimated out-of-frame TCR alpha sharing, but the models matched the sharing seen between unrelated individuals. Fewer insertions were carried by abundant cord blood beta clonotypes; a weaker similar trend was observed in young adult naive repertoires, while no such trend was observed in memory repertoires. Zero-insertion analyses could be partly confounded by invariant T cells such as MAIT and iNKT, though diverse VJ usage argued against such confounding for most clonotypes. Compared with coincidental sharing between unrelated individuals, an excess of low generation-probability sequences was observed among out-of-frame TCR alpha sequences shared between twins.

The library relied on 5' RACE. The instrument given in TCRdb is Illumina HiSeq 2000. Template switching added a universal primer binding site, and the final cDNA carried a unique molecular identifier that allowed TCR cDNA molecules to be counted accurately. Specific primers in the conserved constant-segment region were used to synthesize first-strand cDNA for TCR alpha and beta chains. To control for contamination, each cDNA library was double barcoded with a SMART-Mk sample barcode plus Illumina barcodes. TruSeq adapter sequences, together with Illumina sample barcodes, were added in two successive PCR steps. The TCR alpha and beta cDNA libraries were sequenced on the Illumina HiSeq platform using custom primers. Processing in the source paper ran as follows. MiGEC processed the raw reads to extract unique molecular identifiers, while MiXCR was used to determine the CDR3 positions. Recombination models were inferred per individual with the repgenHMM and IGoR tools using an EM algorithm. The tcR package in R was used for shared clonotype analysis, with sharing normalized by the product of cloneset sizes. To study raw recombination free of thymic and clonal selection effects, out-of-frame nonproductive sequences were analyzed. Starting from the raw public reads, TCRdb applied fastp trimming at Q25, assembled clones with MiXCR and retained in-frame beta chains. Identical CDR3 proteins give one entry, which carries the most common genes and DNA. TCRdb's processing, not the study's, gives the V and J calls here. In all, the sample holds about 530,000 distinct CDR3 sequences, and 12% to 15% of those were seen once. In total, the top ten clones hold roughly 0.44% of the sample.

V and J are truncated by 7 bases and 0 bases respectively, leaving an intervening sequence of 10 bases. The germline V gene provides CDR1 SQVTM and CDR2 ANQGSEA. Including cysteine and phenylalanine, the CDR3 has 13 amino acids. Of all the DNA, just the CDR3 is kept, 39 bases in frame from base 1. Only healthy Caucasian donors were included. Three pairs of female monozygotic twins, all aged roughly 18 to 29 years, made up the twin cohort. CD4+ and CD8+ T cell populations were isolated with positive isolation kits from Invitrogen. Regarding this clonotype: Which antigen it targets is not known. Per-base qualities were not stored, and no clone one base away is much larger.

These data also featured in a second study, about yellow fever vaccine responses in identical twins. Looking at the second paper: The authors reported that the T cell response to vaccination in identical twins appeared partly convergent and partly personalized. Focusing on identical twins, the study followed the T cell clones that responded to the vaccine, and did so with precision.

The sample was CD4+ T cells sorted from blood. The chain joins TRBV29-1 to TRBJ2-1; TRBD2 is a possible D gene, resting on 5 matching bases. The sequence came from a woman younger than 35 in good health. The CDR3 reads as follows: CSAGLASYNEQFF. The nucleotides are TGCAGCGCCGGGCTAGCCTCCTACAATGAGCAGTTCTTC.